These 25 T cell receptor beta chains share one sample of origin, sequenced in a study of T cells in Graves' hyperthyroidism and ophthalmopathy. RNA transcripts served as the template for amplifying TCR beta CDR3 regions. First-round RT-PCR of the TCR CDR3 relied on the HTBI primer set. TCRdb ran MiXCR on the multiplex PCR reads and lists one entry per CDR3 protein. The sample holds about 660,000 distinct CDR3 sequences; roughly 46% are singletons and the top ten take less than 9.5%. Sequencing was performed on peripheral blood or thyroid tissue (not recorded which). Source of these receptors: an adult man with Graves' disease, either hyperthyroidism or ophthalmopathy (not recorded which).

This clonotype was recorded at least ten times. The CDR3 sequence: CASSPRTGQSPLHF. The CDR3 DNA follows: TGTGCCAGCAGCCCGAGGACAGGGCAGTCACCCCTCCACTTT. This chain joins TRBV6-5 and TRBJ1-6, with 8 bases that match TRBD1. Trimming cost V 6 bases and J 10 bases; bases outside gene matches: 8. The CDR3 covers 14 residues. Looked up from germline, CDR1 is MNHEY and CDR2 is SVGAGI.

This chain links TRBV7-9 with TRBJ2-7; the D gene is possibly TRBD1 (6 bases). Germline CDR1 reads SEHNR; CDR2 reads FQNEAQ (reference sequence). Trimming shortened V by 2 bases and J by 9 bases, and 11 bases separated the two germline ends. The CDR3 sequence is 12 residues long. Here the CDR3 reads CASSLPKTGQYF. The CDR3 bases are TGTGCCAGCAGCTTACCGAAGACAGGGCAGTACTTC.

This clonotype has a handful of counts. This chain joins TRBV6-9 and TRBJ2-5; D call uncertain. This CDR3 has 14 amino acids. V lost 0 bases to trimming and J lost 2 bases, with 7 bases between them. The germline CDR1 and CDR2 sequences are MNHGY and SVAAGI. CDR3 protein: CASSYSGRQETQYF. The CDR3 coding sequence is TGTGCCAGCAGTTATTCGGGCCGACAAGAGACCCAGTACTTC.

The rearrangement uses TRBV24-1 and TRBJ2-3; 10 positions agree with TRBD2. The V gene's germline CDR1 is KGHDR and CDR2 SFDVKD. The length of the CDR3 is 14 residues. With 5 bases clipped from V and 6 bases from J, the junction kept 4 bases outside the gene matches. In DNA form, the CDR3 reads TGTGCCACCAGTGGTAGCGGGAGGATGGATACGCAGTATTTT. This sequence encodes CATSGSGRMDTQYF.

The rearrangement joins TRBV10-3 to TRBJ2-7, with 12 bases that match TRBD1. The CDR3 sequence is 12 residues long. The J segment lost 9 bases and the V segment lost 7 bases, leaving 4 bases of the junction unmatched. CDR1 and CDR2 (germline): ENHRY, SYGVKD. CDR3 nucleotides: TGTGCCATCATGGGACAGGGGGCCGTGCAGTACTTC. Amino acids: CAIMGQGAVQYF.

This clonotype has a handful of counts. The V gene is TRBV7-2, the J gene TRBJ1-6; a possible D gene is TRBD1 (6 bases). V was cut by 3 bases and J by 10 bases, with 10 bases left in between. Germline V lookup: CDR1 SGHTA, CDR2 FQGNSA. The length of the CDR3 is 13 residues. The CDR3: CASSFPGESPLHF. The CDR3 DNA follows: TGTGCCAGCAGCTTTCCAGGGGAATCACCCCTCCACTTT.

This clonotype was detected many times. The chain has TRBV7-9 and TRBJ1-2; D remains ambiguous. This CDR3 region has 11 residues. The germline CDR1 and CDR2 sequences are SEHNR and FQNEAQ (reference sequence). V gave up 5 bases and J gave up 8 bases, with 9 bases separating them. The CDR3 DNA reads TGTGCCAGCAGCCGGGTTCGCGGCTACACCTTC. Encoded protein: CASSRVRGYTF. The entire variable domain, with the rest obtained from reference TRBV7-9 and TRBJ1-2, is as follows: DTGVSQNPRHKITKRGQNVTFRCDPISEHNRLYWYRQTLGQGPEFLTYFQNEAQLEKSRLLSDRFSAERPKGSFSTLEIQRTEQGDSAMYLCASSRVRGYTFGSGTRLTVV.

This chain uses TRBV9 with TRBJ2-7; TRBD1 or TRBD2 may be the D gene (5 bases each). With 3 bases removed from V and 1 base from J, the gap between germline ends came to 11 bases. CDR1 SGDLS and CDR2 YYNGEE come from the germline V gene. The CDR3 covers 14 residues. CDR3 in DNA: TGTGCCAGCAGCGCCCGGGGCAGTTCCTACGAGCAGTACTTC. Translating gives CASSARGSSYEQYF. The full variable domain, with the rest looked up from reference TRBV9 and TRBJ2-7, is DSGVTQTPKHLITATGQRVTLRCSPRSGDLSVYWYQQSLDQGLQFLIQYYNGEERAKGNILERFSAQQFPDLHSELNLSSLELGDSALYFCASSARGSSYEQYFGPGTRLTVT.

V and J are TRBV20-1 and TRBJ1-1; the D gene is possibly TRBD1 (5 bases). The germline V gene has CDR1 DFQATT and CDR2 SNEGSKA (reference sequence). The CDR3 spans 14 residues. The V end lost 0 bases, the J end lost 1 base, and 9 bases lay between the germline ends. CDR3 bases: TGCAGTGCTAGAGACTGGGGGTGGAACACTGAAGCTTTCTTT. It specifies CSARDWGWNTEAFF.

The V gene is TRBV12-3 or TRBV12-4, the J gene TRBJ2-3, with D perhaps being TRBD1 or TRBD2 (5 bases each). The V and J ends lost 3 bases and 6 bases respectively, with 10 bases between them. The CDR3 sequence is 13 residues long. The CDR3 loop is CASSLGERDTQYF. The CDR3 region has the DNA TGTGCCAGCAGTTTGGGGGAGCGGGATACGCAGTATTTT.

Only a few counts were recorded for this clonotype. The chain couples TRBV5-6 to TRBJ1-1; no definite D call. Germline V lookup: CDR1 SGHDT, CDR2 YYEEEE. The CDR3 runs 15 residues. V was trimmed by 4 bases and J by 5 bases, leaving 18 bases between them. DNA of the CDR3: TGTGCCAGCAGCCAAGAAGACGGTTGGACGACTGAAGCTTTCTTT. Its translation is CASSQEDGWTTEAFF.

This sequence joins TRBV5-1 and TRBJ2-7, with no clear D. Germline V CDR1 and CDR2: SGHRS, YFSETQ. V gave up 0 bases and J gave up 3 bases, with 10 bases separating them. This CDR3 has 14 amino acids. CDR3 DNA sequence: TGCGCCAGCAGCTTGGATATGGGTAGCTACGAGCAGTACTTC. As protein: CASSLDMGSYEQYF. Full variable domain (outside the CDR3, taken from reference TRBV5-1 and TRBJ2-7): KAGVTQTPRYLIKTRGQQVTLSCSPISGHRSVSWYQQTPGQGLQFLFEYFSETQRNKGNFPGRFSGRQFSNSRSEMNVSTLELGDSALYLCASSLDMGSYEQYFGPGTRLTVT.

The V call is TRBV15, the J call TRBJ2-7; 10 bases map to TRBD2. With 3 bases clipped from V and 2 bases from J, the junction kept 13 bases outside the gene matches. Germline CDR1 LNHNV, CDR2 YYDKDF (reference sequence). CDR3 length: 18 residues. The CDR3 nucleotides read TGTGCCACCAGCAGCCCCAGGAGGGTAGCGGGAGGCGCCTACGAGCAGTACTTC. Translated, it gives CATSSPRRVAGGAYEQYF. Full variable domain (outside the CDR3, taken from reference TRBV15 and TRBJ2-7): DAMVIQNPRYQVTQFGKPVTLSCSQTLNHNVMYWYQQKSSQAPKLLFHYYDKDFNNEADTPDNFQSRRPNTSFCFLDIRSPGLGDTAMYLCATSSPRRVAGGAYEQYFGPGTRLTVT.

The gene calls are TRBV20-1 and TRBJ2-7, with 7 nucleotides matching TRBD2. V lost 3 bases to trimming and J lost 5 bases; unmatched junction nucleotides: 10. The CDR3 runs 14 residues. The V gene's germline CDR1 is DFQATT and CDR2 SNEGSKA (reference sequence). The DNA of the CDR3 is TGCAGTGCTAGTCGGCTAGCGGACCCCGACGAGCAGTACTTC. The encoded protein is CSASRLADPDEQYF.

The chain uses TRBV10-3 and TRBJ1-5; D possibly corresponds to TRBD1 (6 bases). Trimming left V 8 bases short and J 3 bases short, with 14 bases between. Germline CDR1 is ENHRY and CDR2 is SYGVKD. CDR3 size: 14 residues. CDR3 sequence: CAIRSDSYNQPQHF. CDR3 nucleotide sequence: TGTGCCATCCGGTCGGACAGCTACAATCAGCCCCAGCATTTT.

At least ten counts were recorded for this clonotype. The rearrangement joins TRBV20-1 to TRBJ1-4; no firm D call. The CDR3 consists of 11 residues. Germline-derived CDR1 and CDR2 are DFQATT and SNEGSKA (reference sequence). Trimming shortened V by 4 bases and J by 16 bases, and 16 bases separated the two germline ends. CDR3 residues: CSATGGRTKFF. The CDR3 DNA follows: TGCAGTGCTACGGGAGGTAGAACAAAGTTTTTT.

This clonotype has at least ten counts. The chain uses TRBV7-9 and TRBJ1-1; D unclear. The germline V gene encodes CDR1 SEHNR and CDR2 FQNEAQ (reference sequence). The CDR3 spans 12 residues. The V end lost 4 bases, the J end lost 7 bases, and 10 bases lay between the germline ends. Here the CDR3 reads CASSSTDHEAFF. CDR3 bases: TGTGCCAGCAGCTCCACAGACCATGAAGCTTTCTTT.

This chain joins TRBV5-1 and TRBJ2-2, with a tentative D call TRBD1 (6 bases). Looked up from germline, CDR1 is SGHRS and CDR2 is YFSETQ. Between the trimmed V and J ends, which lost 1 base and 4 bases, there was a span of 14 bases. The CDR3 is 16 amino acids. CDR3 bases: TGCGCCAGCAGCTTGACAGGGAAGATGGTCACCGGGGAGCTGTTTTTT. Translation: CASSLTGKMVTGELFF.

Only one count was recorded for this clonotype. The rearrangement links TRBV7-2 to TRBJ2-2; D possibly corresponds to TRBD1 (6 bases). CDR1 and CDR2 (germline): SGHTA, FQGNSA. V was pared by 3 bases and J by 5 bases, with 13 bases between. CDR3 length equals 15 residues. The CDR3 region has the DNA TGTGCCAGCAGCTTGCTGGGGGCGCTAACCGGGGAGCTGTTTTTT. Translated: CASSLLGALTGELFF.

The CDR3 sequence is CASSYSFGQGDEKLFF. DNA for the CDR3: TGTGCCAGCAGTTACTCGTTCGGACAGGGGGATGAAAAACTGTTTTTT. This chain joins TRBV6-1 and TRBJ1-4; TRBD1 aligns across 10 bases. The CDR3 is 16 amino acids. J gave up 6 bases and V 5 bases, and 9 bases lay outside the gene matches. Germline loops: CDR1 MNHNS, CDR2 SASEGT.

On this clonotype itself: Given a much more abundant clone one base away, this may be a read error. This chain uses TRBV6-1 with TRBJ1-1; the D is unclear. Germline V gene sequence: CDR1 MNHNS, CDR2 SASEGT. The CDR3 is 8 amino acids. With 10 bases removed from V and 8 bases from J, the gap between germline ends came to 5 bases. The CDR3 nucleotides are TGTGCCATCAGGGAAGCTTTCTTT. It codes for CAIREAFF.

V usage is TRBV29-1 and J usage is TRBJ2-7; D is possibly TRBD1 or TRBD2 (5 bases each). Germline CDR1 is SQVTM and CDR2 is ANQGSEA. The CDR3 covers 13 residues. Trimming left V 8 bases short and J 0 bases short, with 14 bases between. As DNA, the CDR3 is TGCAGCCATAGGGACGGATTCTCCTACGAGCAGTACTTC. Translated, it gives CSHRDGFSYEQYF.

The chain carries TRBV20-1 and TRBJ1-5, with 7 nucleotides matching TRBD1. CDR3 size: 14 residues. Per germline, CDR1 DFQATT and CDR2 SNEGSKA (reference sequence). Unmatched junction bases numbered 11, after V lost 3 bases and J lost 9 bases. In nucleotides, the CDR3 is TGCAGTGCTAGCCTCGGGACAGCCTCATGGCCCCAGCATTTT. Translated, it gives CSASLGTASWPQHF.

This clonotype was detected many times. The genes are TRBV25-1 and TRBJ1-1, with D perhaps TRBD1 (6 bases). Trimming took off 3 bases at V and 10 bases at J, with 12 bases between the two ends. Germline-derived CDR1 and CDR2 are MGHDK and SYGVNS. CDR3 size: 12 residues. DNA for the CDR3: TGTGCCAGCAGTGAGGGGCAGGGGAGAGCTTTCTTT. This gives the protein CASSEGQGRAFF.

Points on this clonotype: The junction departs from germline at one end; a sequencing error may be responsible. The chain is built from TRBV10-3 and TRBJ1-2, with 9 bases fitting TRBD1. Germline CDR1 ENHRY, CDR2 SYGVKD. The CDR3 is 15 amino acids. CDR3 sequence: CASSLLTGGDYGYTF. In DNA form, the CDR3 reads TGTGCCAGCAGTTTATTGACAGGGGGGGACTATGGCTACACCTTC.